The next 17 T cell receptor beta chains were all read from a single sample in a study of T cell repertoires in cytomegalovirus infection. No cognate antigen is known for these TCRs. One entry per CDR3 protein results from TCRdb running MiXCR on the reads. The sample consists of about 400,000 distinct CDR3 sequences, roughly 36% of them appearing once. Source: cultured PBMCs, taken from culture after CMV antigen stimulation. The receptors shown here come from a human donor in good health (CMV status not recorded). Some clones in this sample may be carry-over from other donors' samples.

The chain uses TRBV2 and TRBJ2-2, with TRBD1 matching over 7 bases. The CDR3 loop spans 15 amino acids. Germline assignment: CDR1 SNHLY and CDR2 FYNNEI. V was clipped by 6 bases and J by 5 bases; unmatched bases: 9. The CDR3 protein is CASRGQAVRTGELFF. The DNA of the CDR3 is TGTGCCAGCAGAGGACAGGCTGTTAGGACCGGGGAGCTGTTTTTT.

The chain couples TRBV2 to TRBJ2-2, with D possibly TRBD2 on 6 matching bases. CDR1 and CDR2 (germline): SNHLY, FYNNEI. V lost 8 bases, J lost 0 bases, and 13 bases lay in between. The CDR3 sequence is 15 residues long. The DNA of the CDR3 is TGTGCCAGCTCCCGCAGCGGGTCGAACACCGGGGAGCTGTTTTTT. It yields the protein CASSRSGSNTGELFF.

In its sample, this clonotype was seen a few times. The V call is TRBV20-1, the J call TRBJ2-6; D not resolved. From germline, CDR1 is DFQATT and CDR2 SNEGSKA (reference sequence). The V gene lost 4 bases and the J gene lost 4 bases, with 11 bases spanning the gap. The CDR3 sequence is 14 residues long. CDR3 sequence (DNA): TGCAGTGCTATCTCCTCTGCGGGGGCCAACGTCCTGACTTTC. It specifies CSAISSAGANVLTF.

This chain joins TRBV7-2 and TRBJ2-1; no firm D call. The V gene's germline CDR1 is SGHTA and CDR2 FQGNSA. V was trimmed by 2 bases and J by 7 bases, leaving 12 bases between them. The CDR3 runs to 14 residues. The CDR3 DNA reads TGTGCCAGCAGCTTAAGATCAGCGATTAATGAGCAGTTCTTC. Its protein product is CASSLRSAINEQFF. The full variable domain, in which reference TRBV7-2 and TRBJ2-1 provide the parts outside the CDR3, is GAGVSQSPSNKVTEKGKDVELRCDPISGHTALYWYRQSLGQGLEFLIYFQGNSAPDKSGLPSDRFSAERTGGSVSTLTIQRTQQEDSAVYLCASSLRSAINEQFFGPGTRLTVL.

This chain uses TRBV7-9 with TRBJ1-2, with D hard to call. The germline gives CDR1 SEHNR, CDR2 FQNEAQ (reference sequence). With 5 bases removed from V and 8 bases from J, the gap between germline ends came to 15 bases. CDR3 length: 13 amino acids. DNA of the CDR3: TGTGCCAGCAGCCTAGACGGAGGATACGGCTACACCTTC. Its translation is CASSLDGGYGYTF.

The rearrangement uses TRBV7-2 and TRBJ2-7; a possible D gene is TRBD1 (5 bases). Germline assignment: CDR1 SGHTA and CDR2 FQGNSA. The ends were cut back, 5 bases at V and 0 bases at J, with 20 bases in the middle. This CDR3 is 17 amino acids long. The CDR3 DNA reads as TGTGCCAGCAGCGCTATGCAGGGCCATCCGAACTCCTACGAGCAGTACTTC. Amino acid sequence: CASSAMQGHPNSYEQYF.

The chain recombines TRBV4-1 with TRBJ2-1; no definite D call. The length of the CDR3 is 17 residues. CDR1 is MGHRA, CDR2 YSYEKL, per germline. The ends were cut back, 1 base at V and 4 bases at J, with 17 bases in the middle. Written as DNA, the CDR3 is TGCGCCAGCAGCCAAGCCGGTCTCCTGGGTTTTTACAATGAGCAGTTCTTC. This gives the protein CASSQAGLLGFYNEQFF.

This clonotype was seen a handful of times. This chain joins TRBV4-2 and TRBJ2-1, with D hard to call. CDR1 is LGHNA and CDR2 is YNFKEQ in the germline V gene. This CDR3 spans 14 amino acids. The ends were cut back, 1 base at V and 6 bases at J, with 10 bases in the middle. The CDR3 DNA is TGTGCCAGCAGCCAAGTCGGGCCCTTCAATGAGCAGTTCTTC. Translation gives CASSQVGPFNEQFF.

This clonotype was found a few times. The V call is TRBV7-2, the J call TRBJ1-4; 7 nucleotides match TRBD1. CDR3 length equals 15 residues. Germline-derived CDR1 and CDR2 are SGHTA and FQGNSA. V was clipped by 5 bases and J by 8 bases; unmatched bases: 11. The CDR3 sequence: CASSPEGALGEKLFF. Written as DNA, the CDR3 is TGTGCCAGCAGCCCCGAGGGGGCGCTTGGGGAAAAACTGTTTTTT.

The genes are TRBV19 and TRBJ1-5; D might be TRBD1 (6 bases). In germline, CDR1 is LNHDA, CDR2 SQIVND (reference sequence). This CDR3 has 17 amino acids. Trimming took 6 bases from V and 2 from J, leaving 20 bases between them. The CDR3 sequence is CASSQRKGGHGNQPQHF. Here the CDR3 DNA reads TGTGCCAGTAGCCAGAGAAAAGGGGGTCATGGCAATCAGCCCCAGCATTTT.

The rearrangement joins TRBV6-6 to TRBJ2-6, with D possibly TRBD1 on 5 matching bases. Germline V gene data show CDR1 as MNHNY and CDR2 as SVGAGI (reference sequence). The V end lost 2 bases, the J end lost 4 bases, and 12 bases lay between the germline ends. The CDR3 has 16 amino acids. CDR3 sequence (DNA): TGTGCCAGCAGTTACAGGCAGGGTGCGGGGGCCAACGTCCTGACTTTC. It translates to CASSYRQGAGANVLTF.

Ten or more counts support this clonotype. At one of its ends the junction is not consistent with the germline gene, which may arise from a read error. The chain joins TRBV4-3 to TRBJ1-6; 9 nucleotides agree with TRBD1. The CDR3 runs to 15 residues. Looked up from germline, CDR1 is LGHNA and CDR2 is YSLEER. CDR3 loop: CASSQGQGYNSPLHF. The DNA of the CDR3 is TGTGCCAGCAGCCAGGGACAGGGATATAATTCACCCCTCCACTTT.

This clonotype appeared many times. The chain links TRBV6-5 to TRBJ2-1, with 10 bases aligning to TRBD2. The CDR3 spans 15 residues. Germline V gene sequence: CDR1 MNHEY, CDR2 SVGAGI. The V gene end was trimmed by 1 base and the J gene end by 10 bases; junction bases not matched to a gene: 7. CDR3 loop: CASSYWASGRWEQFF. The CDR3 coding sequence is TGTGCCAGCAGTTACTGGGCTAGCGGGAGATGGGAGCAGTTCTTC.

This clonotype was counted ten times or more. The chain has TRBV7-2 and TRBJ2-1, with 9 bases fitting TRBD2. V lost 0 bases and J lost 6; bases outside the gene matches: 9. Germline V gene sequence: CDR1 SGHTA, CDR2 FQGNSA. This CDR3 region has 17 residues. CDR3 in amino acids: CASSLAASGLASNEQFF. The CDR3 bases are TGTGCCAGCAGCTTAGCGGCGTCAGGACTAGCGAGCAATGAGCAGTTCTTC.

This rearrangement joins TRBV11-3 to TRBJ1-1, with TRBD1 as a possible D gene (5 bases). The CDR3 loop spans 18 amino acids. Per germline, CDR1 SGHNT and CDR2 YENEEA. Trimming took 5 bases from V and 8 from J, leaving 30 bases between them. The CDR3, as DNA: TGTGCCAGCAGCCCAGCGAATGAAAAGCAAGGGGCGTTTAAGGAAGCTTTCTTT. This codes for CASSPANEKQGAFKEAFF.

This chain uses TRBV24-1 with TRBJ2-1; D remains unclear. Germline CDR1 reads KGHDR; CDR2 reads SFDVKD. There are 16 residues in the CDR3. V was shortened by 2 bases and J by 4 bases, with 14 bases between the two germline ends. In DNA, the CDR3 is TGTGCCACCAGTGATTCGTCGGCGGAAGGTTACAATGAGCAGTTCTTC. It codes for CATSDSSAEGYNEQFF.

This clonotype was picked up a small number of times. In DNA form, the CDR3 reads TGCGCCAGCAGCCAAGATCGGGGTACTGAGCAGTTCTTC. Its protein is CASSQDRGTEQFF. The rearrangement joins TRBV4-3 to TRBJ2-1; D may be TRBD2 (5 bases). Germline-derived CDR1 and CDR2 are LGHNA and YSLEER. Trimming took off 0 bases at V and 9 bases at J, with 9 bases between the two ends. The CDR3 totals 13 residues.